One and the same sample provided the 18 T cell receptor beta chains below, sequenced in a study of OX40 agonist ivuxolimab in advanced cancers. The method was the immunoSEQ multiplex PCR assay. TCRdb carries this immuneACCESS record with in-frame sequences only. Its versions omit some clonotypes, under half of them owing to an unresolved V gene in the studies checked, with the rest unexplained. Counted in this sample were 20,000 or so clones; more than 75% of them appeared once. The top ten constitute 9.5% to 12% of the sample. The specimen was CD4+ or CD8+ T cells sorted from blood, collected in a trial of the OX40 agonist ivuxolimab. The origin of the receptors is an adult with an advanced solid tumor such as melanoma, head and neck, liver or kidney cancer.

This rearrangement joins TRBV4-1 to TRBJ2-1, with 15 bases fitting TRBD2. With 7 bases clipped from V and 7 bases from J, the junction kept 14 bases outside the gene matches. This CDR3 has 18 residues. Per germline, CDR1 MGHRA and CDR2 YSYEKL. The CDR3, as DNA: TGCGCCAGCACCCTCAGCCGGACTAGCGGGGGGGGGTGGAATGAGCAGTTCTTC. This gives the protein CASTLSRTSGGGWNEQFF.

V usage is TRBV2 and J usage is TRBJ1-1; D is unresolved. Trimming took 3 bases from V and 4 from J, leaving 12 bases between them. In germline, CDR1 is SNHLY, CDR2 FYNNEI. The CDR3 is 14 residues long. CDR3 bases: TGTGCCAGCAGTGATCCCTGGGGTGGCACTGAAGCTTTCTTT. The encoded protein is CASSDPWGGTEAFF.

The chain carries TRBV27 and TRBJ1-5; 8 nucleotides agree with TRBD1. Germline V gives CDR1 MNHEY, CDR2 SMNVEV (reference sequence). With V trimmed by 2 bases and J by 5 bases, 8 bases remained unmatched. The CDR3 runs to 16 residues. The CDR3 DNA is TGTGCCAGCAGTTTAGCAGGGACAGGAGGCGATCAGCCCCAGCATTTT. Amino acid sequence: CASSLAGTGGDQPQHF.

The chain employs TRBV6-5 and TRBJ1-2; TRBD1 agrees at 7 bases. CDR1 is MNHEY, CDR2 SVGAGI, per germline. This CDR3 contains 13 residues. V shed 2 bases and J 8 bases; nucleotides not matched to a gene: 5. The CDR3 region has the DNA TGTGCCAGCAGTTACGACAGGGTTAGGGGCTACACCTTC. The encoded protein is CASSYDRVRGYTF.

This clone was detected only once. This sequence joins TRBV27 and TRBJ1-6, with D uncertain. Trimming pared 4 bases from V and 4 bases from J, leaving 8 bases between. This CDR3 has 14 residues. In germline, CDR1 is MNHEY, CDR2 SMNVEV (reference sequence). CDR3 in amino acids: CASSSHPYNSPLHF. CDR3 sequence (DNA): TGTGCCAGCAGTTCACATCCGTATAATTCACCCCTCCACTTT.

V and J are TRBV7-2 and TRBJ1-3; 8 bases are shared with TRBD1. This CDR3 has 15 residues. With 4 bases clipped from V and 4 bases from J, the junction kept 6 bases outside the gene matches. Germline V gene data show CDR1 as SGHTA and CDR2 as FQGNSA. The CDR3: CASSSQGAAGNTIYF. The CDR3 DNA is TGTGCCAGCAGCTCGCAGGGGGCGGCGGGAAACACCATATATTTT. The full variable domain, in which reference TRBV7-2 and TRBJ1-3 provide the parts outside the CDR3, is GAGVSQSPSNKVTEKGKDVELRCDPISGHTALYWYRQSLGQGLEFLIYFQGNSAPDKSGLPSDRFSAERTGGSVSTLTIQRTQQEDSAVYLCASSSQGAAGNTIYFGEGSWLTVV.

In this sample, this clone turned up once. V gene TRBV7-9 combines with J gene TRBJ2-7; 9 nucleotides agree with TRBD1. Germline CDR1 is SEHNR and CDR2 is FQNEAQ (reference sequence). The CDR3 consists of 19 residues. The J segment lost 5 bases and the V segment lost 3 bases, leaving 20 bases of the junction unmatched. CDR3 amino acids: CASSFPKAKDRGSFHEQYF. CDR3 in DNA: TGTGCCAGCAGCTTTCCCAAAGCCAAGGACAGGGGATCTTTCCACGAGCAGTACTTC.

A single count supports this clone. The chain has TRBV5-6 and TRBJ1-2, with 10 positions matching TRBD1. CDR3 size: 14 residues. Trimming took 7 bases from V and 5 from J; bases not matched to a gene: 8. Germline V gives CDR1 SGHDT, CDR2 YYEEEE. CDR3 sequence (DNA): TGTGCCAGCGGGACAGGGGATGTGTATTATGGCTACACCTTC. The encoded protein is CASGTGDVYYGYTF.

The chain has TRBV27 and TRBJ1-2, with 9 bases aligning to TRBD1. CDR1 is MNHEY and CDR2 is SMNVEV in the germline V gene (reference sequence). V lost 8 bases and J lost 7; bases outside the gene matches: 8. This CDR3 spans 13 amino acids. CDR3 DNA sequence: TGTGCCAGCCAACCGGGACAGGGTTCTGGCTACACCTTC. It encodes CASQPGQGSGYTF.

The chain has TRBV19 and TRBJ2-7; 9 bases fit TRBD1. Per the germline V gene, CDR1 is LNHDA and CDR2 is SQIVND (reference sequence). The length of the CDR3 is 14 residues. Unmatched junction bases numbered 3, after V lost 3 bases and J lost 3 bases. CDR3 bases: TGTGCCAGTAGTATTCCGGGACAGGGCTACGAGCAGTACTTC. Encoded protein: CASSIPGQGYEQYF.

CDR3 coding DNA: TGCAGCGTTGTGGGATCGCTGTATGGGGGGCGGGAGATTCATTTCGAAAATGAGCAGTTCTTC. The encoded protein is CSVVGSLYGGREIHFENEQFF. The chain recombines TRBV29-1 with TRBJ2-1, with a tentative D call TRBD2 (7 bases). Trimming shortened V by 4 bases and J by 7 bases, and 38 bases separated the two germline ends. This CDR3 contains 21 residues. Germline CDR1 and CDR2: SQVTM and ANQGSEA.

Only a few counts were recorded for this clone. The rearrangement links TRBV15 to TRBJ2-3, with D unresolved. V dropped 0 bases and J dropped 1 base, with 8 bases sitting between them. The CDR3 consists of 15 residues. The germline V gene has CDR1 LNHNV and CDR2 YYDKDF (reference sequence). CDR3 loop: CATSRDRGGTDTQYF. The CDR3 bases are TGTGCCACCAGCAGAGATCGAGGCGGCACAGATACGCAGTATTTT. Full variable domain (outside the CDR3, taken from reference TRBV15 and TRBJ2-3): DAMVIQNPRYQVTQFGKPVTLSCSQTLNHNVMYWYQQKSSQAPKLLFHYYDKDFNNEADTPDNFQSRRPNTSFCFLDIRSPGLGDTAMYLCATSRDRGGTDTQYFGPGTRLTVL.

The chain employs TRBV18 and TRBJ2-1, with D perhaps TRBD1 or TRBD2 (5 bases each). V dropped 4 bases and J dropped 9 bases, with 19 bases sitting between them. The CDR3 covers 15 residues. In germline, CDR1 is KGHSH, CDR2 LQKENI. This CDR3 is CASSLRDPTVGEQFF. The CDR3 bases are TGTGCCAGCTCACTACGGGACCCCACGGTCGGTGAGCAGTTCTTC.

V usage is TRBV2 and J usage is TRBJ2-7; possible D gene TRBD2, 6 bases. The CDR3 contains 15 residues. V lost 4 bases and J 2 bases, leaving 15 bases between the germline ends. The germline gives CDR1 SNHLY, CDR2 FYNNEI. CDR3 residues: CASSGLRGPTYEQYF. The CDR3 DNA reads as TGTGCCAGCAGTGGTTTGCGGGGTCCTACCTACGAGCAGTACTTC.

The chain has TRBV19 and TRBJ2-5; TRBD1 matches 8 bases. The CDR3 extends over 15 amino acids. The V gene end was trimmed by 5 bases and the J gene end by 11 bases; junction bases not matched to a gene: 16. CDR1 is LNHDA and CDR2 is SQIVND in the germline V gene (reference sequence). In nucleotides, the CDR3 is TGTGCCAGTAGTCCCCGGACAGGGCCTAGTTCTAAGCAGTACTTC. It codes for CASSPRTGPSSKQYF.

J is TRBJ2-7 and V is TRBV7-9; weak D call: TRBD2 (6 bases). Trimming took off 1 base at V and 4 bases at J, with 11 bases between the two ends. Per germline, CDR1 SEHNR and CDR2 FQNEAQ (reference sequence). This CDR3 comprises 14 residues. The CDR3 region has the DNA TGTGCCAGCAGCTTAGATTTAGCGGCTTACGAGCAGTACTTC. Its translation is CASSLDLAAYEQYF.

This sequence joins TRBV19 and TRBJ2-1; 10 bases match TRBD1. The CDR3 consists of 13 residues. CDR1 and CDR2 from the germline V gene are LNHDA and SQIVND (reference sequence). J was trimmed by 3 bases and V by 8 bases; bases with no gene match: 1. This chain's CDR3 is CASRDRGYNEQFF. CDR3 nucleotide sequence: TGTGCCAGTCGGGACAGGGGCTACAATGAGCAGTTCTTC.

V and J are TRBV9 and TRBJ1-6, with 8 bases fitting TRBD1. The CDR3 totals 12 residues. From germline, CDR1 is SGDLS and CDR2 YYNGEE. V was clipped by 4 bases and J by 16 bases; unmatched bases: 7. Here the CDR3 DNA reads TGTGCCAGCAGCCCTCGGACAGGGAGGCTCCACTTT. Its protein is CASSPRTGRLHF. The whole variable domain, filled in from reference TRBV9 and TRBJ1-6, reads DSGVTQTPKHLITATGQRVTLRCSPRSGDLSVYWYQQSLDQGLQFLIQYYNGEERAKGNILERFSAQQFPDLHSELNLSSLELGDSALYFCASSPRTGRLHFGNGTRLTVT.